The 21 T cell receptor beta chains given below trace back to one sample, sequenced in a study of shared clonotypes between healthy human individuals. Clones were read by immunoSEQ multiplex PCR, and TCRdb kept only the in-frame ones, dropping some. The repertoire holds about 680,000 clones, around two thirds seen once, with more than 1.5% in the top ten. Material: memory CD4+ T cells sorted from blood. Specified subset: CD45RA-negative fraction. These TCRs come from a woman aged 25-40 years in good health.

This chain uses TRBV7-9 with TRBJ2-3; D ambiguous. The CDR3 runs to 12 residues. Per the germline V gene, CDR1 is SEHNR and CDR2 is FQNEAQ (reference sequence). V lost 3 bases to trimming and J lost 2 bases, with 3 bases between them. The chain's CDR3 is CASSFDTDTQYF. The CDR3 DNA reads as TGTGCCAGCAGCTTTGACACAGATACGCAGTATTTT.

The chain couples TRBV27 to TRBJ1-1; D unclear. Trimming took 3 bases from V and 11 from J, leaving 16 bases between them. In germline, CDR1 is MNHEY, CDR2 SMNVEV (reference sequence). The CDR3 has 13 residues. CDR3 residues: CASSFSEMGDAFF. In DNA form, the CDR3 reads TGTGCCAGCAGTTTCTCGGAGATGGGTGACGCTTTCTTT.

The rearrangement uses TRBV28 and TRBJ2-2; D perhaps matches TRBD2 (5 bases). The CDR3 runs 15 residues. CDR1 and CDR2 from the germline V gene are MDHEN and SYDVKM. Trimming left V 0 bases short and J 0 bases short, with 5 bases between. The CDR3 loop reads CASSLWGANTGELFF. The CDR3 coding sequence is TGTGCCAGCAGTTTATGGGGAGCGAACACCGGGGAGCTGTTTTTT.

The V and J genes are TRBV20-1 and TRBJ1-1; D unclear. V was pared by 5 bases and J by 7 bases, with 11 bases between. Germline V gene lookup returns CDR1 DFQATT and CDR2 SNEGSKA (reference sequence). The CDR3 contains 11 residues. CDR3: CSAPGYVEAFF. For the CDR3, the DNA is TGCAGTGCTCCGGGCTACGTTGAAGCTTTCTTT.

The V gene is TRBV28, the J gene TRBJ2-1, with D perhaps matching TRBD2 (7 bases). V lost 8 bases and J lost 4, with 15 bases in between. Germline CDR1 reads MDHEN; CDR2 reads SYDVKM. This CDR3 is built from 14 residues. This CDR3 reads CASGGASGYNEQFF. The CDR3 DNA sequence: TGTGCCAGCGGGGGGGCTAGCGGATACAATGAGCAGTTCTTC. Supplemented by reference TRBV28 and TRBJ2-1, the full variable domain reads DVKVTQSSRYLVKRTGEKVFLECVQDMDHENMFWYRQDPGLGLRLIYFSYDVKMKEKGDIPEGYSVSREKKERFSLILESASTNQTSMYLCASGGASGYNEQFFGPGTRLTVL.

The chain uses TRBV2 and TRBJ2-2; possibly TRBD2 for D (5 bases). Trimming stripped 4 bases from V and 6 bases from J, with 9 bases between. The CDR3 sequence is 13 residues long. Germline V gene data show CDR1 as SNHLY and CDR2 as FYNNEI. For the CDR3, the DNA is TGTGCCAGCAGTGTGAGGGCCCCCGGGGAGCTGTTTTTT. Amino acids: CASSVRAPGELFF.

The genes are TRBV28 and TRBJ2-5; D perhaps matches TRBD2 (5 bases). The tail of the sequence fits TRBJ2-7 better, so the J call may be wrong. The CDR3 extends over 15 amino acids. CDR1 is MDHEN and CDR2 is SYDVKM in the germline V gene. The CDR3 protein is CASSPPEVRYYEQYF. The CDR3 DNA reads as TGTGCCAGCAGTCCGCCGGAGGTCAGATACTACGAGCAGTACTTC.

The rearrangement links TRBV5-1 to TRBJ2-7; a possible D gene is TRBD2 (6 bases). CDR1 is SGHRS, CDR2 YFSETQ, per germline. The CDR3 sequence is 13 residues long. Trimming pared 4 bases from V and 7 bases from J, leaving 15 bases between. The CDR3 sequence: CASSLGLGSEQYF. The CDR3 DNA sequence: TGCGCCAGCAGCCTGGGACTGGGGTCGGAGCAGTACTTC. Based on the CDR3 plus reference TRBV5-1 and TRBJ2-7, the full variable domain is KAGVTQTPRYLIKTRGQQVTLSCSPISGHRSVSWYQQTPGQGLQFLFEYFSETQRNKGNFPGRFSGRQFSNSRSEMNVSTLELGDSALYLCASSLGLGSEQYFGPGTRLTVT.

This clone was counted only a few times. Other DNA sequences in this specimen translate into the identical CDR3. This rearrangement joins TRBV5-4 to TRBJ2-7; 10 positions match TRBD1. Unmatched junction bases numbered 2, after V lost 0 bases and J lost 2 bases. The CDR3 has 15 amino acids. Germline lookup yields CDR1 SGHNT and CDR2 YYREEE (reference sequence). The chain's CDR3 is CASSLVGQGAYEQYF. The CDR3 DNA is TGTGCCAGCAGCTTGGTAGGACAGGGGGCCTACGAGCAGTACTTC.

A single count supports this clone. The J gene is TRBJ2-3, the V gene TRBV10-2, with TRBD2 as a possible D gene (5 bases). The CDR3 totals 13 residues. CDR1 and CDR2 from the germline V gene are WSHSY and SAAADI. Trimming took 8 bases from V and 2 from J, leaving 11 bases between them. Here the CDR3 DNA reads TGCGCCAGCGCGAAGGGAGACACAGATACGCAGTATTTT. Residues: CASAKGDTDTQYF.

The CDR3 loop is CASSPNRGQGTDTQYF. As DNA, the CDR3 is TGTGCCAGCAGCCCAAATAGGGGACAGGGAACAGATACGCAGTATTTT. The V and J genes are TRBV7-6 and TRBJ2-3, with 9 bases lining up with TRBD1. The CDR3 loop spans 16 amino acids. Germline V gene lookup returns CDR1 SGHVS and CDR2 FNYEAQ. The trim removed 5 bases at V and 3 bases at J, leaving 9 bases unmatched.

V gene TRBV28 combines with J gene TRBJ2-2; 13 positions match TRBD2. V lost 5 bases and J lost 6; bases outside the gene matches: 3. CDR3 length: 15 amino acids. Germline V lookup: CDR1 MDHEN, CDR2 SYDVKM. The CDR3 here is CASSLGLAGAGELFF. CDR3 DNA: TGTGCCAGCAGTCTCGGACTAGCGGGAGCCGGGGAGCTGTTTTTT.

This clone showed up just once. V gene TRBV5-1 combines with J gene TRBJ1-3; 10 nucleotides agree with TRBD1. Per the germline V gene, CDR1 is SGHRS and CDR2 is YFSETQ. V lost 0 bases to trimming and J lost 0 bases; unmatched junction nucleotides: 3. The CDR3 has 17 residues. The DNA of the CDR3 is TGCGCCAGCAGCTTGGTTTGGACAGGGGGCTCTGGAAACACCATATATTTT. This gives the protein CASSLVWTGGSGNTIYF.

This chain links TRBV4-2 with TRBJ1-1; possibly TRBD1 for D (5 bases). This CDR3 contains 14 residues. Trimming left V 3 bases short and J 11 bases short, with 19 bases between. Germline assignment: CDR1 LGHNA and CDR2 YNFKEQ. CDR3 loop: CASSHHEGPFEAFF. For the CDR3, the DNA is TGTGCCAGCAGCCACCATGAGGGGCCGTTCGAGGCTTTCTTT.

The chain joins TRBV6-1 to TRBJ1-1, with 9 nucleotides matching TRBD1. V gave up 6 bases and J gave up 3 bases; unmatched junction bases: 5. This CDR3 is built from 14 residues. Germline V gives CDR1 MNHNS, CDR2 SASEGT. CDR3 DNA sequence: TGTGCCAGCAGCGTCGACAGGGGGGACACTGAAGCTTTCTTT. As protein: CASSVDRGDTEAFF.

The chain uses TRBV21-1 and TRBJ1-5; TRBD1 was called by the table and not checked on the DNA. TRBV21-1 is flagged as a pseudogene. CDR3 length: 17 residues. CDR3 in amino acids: CASSKGHTRQGWQPQHF. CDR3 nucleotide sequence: TGTGCCAGCAGCAAGGGTCATACTCGTCAGGGTTGGCAGCCCCAGCATTTT.

This CDR3 is CASSEGLPRAGEYGYTF. Here the CDR3 DNA reads TGTGCCAGCAGTGAAGGGCTCCCTCGGGCAGGGGAGTATGGCTACACCTTC. The chain couples TRBV6-1 to TRBJ1-2; maybe TRBD1 (6 bases). This CDR3 is 17 amino acids long. Trimming took off 1 base at V and 5 bases at J, with 20 bases between the two ends. Per the germline V gene, CDR1 is MNHNS and CDR2 is SASEGT.

The CDR3 nucleotides are TGTGCCAGCAGGCGACTGTGGGGCGGTGAAAAACTGTTTTTT. Translation: CASRRLWGGEKLFF. The chain uses TRBV28 and TRBJ1-4; D is possibly TRBD1 (5 bases). Germline V lookup: CDR1 MDHEN, CDR2 SYDVKM. This CDR3 region has 14 residues. V was trimmed by 6 bases and J by 7 bases, leaving 15 bases between them.

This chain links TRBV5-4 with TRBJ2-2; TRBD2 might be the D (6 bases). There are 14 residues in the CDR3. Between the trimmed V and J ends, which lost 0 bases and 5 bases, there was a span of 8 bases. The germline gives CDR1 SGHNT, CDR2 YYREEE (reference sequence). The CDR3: CASSLAAGTGELFF. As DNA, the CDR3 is TGTGCCAGCAGCTTGGCGGCGGGAACCGGGGAGCTGTTTTTT.

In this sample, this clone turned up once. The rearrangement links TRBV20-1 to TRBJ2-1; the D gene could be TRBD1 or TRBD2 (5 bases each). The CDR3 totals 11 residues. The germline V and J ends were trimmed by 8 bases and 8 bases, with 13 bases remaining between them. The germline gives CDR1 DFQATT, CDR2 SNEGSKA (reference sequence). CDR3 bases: TGCAGTCCGGGACCCCAGGATGAGCAGTTCTTC. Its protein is CSPGPQDEQFF.

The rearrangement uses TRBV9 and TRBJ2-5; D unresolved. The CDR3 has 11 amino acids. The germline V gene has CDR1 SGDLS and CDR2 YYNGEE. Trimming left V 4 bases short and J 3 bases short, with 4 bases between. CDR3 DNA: TGTGCCAGCAGCTTCGAAGAGACCCAGTACTTC. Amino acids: CASSFEETQYF.